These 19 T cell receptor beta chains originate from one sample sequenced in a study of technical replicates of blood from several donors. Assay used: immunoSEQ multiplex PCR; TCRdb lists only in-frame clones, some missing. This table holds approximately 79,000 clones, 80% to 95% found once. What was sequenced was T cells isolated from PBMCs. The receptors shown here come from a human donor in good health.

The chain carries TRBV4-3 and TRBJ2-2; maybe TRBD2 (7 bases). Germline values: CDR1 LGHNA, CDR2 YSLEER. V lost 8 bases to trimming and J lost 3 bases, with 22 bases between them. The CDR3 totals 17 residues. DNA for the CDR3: TGCGCCAGCCGCGTTATGGGGGGGGGCAGGTACACCGGGGAGCTGTTTTTT. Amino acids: CASRVMGGGRYTGELFF.

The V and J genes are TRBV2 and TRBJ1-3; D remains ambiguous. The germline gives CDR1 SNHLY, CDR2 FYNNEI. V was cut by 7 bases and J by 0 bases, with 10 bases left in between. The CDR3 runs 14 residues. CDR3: CASKEANSGNTIYF. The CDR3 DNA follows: TGTGCCAGCAAGGAGGCTAACTCTGGAAACACCATATATTTT.

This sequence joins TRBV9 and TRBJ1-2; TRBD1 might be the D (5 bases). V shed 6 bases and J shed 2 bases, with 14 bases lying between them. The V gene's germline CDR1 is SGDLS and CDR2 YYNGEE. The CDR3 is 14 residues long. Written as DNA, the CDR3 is TGTGCCAGCACTCTTGGGGCGGAGAACTATGGCTACACCTTC. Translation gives CASTLGAENYGYTF.

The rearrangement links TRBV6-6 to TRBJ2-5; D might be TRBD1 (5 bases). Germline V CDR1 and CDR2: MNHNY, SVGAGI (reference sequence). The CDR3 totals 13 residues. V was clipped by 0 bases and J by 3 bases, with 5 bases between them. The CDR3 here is CASSYSGEETQYF. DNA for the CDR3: TGTGCCAGCAGTTACTCAGGGGAAGAGACCCAGTACTTC.

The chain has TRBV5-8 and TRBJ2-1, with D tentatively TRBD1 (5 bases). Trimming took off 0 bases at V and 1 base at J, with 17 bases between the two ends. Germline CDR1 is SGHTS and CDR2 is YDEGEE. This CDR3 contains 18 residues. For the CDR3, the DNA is TGTGCCAGCAGCTTGGGTCTGTTCGGCCAGGGTTCCTACAATGAGCAGTTCTTC. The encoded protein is CASSLGLFGQGSYNEQFF. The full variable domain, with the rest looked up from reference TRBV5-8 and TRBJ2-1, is EAGVTQSPTHLIKTRGQQATLRCSPISGHTSVYWYQQALGLGLQFLLWYDEGEERNRGNFPPRFSGRQFPNYSSELNVNALELEDSALYLCASSLGLFGQGSYNEQFFGPGTRLTVL.

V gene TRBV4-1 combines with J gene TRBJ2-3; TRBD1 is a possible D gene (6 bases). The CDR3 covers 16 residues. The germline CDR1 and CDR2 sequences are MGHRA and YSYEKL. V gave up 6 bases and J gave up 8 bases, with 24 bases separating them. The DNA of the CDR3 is TGCGCCAGCAGACTTAGACGGGACATAATCATTGGTACGCAGTATTTT. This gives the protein CASRLRRDIIIGTQYF.

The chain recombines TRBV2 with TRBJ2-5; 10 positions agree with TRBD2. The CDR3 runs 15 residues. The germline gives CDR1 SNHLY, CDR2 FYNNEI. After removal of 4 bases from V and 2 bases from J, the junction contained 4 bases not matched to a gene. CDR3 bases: TGTGCCAGCAGTGGTCAGCGGGAGGGGCAAGAGACCCAGTACTTC. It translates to CASSGQREGQETQYF.

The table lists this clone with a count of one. The CDR3 DNA sequence: TGTGCCAGCAGCCTACAGGGGGGAAACACTGAAGCTTTCTTT. Translated: CASSLQGGNTEAFF. This rearrangement joins TRBV11-2 to TRBJ1-1, with 8 nucleotides matching TRBD1. V gave up 5 bases and J gave up 2 bases; unmatched junction bases: 4. CDR1 is SGHAT and CDR2 is FQNNGV in the germline V gene. The CDR3 covers 14 residues.

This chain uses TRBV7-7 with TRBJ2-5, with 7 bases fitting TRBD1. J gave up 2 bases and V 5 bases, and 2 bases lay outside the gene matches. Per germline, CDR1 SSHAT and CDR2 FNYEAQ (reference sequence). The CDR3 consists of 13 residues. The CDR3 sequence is CASSPGQQETQYF. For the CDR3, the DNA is TGTGCCAGCAGCCCGGGACAGCAAGAGACCCAGTACTTC.

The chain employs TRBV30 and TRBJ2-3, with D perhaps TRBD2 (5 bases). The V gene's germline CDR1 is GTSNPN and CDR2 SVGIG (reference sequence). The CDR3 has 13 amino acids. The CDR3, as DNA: TGTGGCTCTATCCGGGGTAGCACAGATACGCAGTATTTT. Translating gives CGSIRGSTDTQYF.

DNA for the CDR3: TGTGCCAGCAGCGCCGGACAGGGTCGAGATACGCAGTATTTT. Translating gives CASSAGQGRDTQYF. The chain is built from TRBV9 and TRBJ2-3; 8 bases are shared with TRBD1. The CDR3 consists of 14 residues. CDR1 and CDR2 from the germline V gene are SGDLS and YYNGEE. V shed 3 bases and J 5 bases; nucleotides not matched to a gene: 5.

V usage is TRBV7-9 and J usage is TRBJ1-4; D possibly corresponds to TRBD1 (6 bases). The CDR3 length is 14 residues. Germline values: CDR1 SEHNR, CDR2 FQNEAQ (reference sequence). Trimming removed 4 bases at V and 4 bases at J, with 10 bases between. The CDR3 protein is CASSSGQSNEKLFF. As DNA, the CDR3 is TGTGCCAGCAGCTCGGGACAAAGTAATGAAAAACTGTTTTTT.

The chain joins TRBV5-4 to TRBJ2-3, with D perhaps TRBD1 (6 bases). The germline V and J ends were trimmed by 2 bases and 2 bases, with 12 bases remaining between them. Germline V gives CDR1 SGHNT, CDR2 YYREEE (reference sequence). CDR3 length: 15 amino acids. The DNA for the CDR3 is TGTGCCAGCAGCTTCTTGGGACACTCCACAGATACGCAGTATTTT. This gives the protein CASSFLGHSTDTQYF.

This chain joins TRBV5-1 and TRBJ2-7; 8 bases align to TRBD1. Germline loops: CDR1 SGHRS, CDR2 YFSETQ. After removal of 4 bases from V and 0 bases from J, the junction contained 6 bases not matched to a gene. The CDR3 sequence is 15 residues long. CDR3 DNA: TGCGCCAGCAGCCCTAGGACAGGGTTCTCCTACGAGCAGTACTTC. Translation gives CASSPRTGFSYEQYF.

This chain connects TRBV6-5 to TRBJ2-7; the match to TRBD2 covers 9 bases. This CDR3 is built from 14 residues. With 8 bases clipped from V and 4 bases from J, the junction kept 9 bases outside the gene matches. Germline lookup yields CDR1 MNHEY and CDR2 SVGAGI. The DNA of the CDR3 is TGTGCCAGCGCCTGGGGACTAGCAGATTACGAGCAGTACTTC. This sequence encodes CASAWGLADYEQYF.

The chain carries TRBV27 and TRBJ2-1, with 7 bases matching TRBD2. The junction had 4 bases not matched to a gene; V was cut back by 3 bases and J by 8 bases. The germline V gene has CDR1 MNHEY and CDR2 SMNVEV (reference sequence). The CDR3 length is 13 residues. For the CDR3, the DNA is TGTGCCAGCAGTTTCGGGAGGAGGGATGAGCAGTTCTTC. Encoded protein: CASSFGRRDEQFF.

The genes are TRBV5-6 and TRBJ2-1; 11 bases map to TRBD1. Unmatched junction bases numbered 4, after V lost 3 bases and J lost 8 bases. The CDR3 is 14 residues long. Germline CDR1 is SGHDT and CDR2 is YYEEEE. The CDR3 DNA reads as TGTGCCAGCAGCTCCGGACAGGGGGCGGATGAGCAGTTCTTC. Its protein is CASSSGQGADEQFF. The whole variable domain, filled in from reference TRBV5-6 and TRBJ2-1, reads DAGVTQSPTHLIKTRGQQVTLRCSPKSGHDTVSWYQQALGQGPQFIFQYYEEEERQRGNFPDRFSGHQFPNYSSELNVNALLLGDSALYLCASSSGQGADEQFFGPGTRLTVL.

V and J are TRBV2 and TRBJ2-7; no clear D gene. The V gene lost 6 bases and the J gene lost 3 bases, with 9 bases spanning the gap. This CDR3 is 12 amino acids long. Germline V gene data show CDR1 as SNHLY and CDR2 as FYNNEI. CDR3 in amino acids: CASRHNLYEQYF. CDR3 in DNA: TGTGCCAGCAGGCACAACCTCTACGAGCAGTACTTC.

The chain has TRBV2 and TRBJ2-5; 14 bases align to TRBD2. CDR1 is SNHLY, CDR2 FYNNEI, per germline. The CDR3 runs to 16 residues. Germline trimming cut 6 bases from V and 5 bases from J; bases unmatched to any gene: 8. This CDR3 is CASRKGTSGSAETQYF. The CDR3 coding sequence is TGTGCCAGCAGAAAAGGGACTAGCGGGAGCGCGGAGACCCAGTACTTC.